This T cell receptor (beta chain) comes out of a study of T cells in Graves' hyperthyroidism and ophthalmopathy. Source material for PBMCs was around 10 ml fresh peripheral blood. Researchers took RNA transcripts and amplified the TCR beta CDR3 regions from them. In the first-round RT-PCR of the TCR CDR3, the HTBI primer set was used. TCRdb analysed the multiplex PCR reads with MiXCR anew, one entry per CDR3 protein. The sample carries roughly 710,000 distinct CDR3 sequences, 30% to 40% recorded once. This clonotype has at least ten counts. The receptor's source is a woman in her forties with Graves' hyperthyroidism. Sequenced: blood.

CDR3 loop: CASSLARAEAFF. The CDR3 DNA sequence: TGTGCCAGCAGCTTAGCGCGAGCGGAAGCTTTCTTT. The chain links TRBV7-8 to TRBJ1-1; D gene unclear. This CDR3 is 12 amino acids long. The V gene lost 0 bases and the J gene lost 8 bases, with 7 bases spanning the gap. The germline gives CDR1 SGHVS, CDR2 FQNEAQ.